This T cell receptor (beta chain) was recorded in a study of blood T cell repertoires in COVID-19. Looking at the study overall: Some COVID-19 samples were acute and others convalescent; all came from the United States, Italy and Spain. Sample material is recorded as cDNA or gDNA derived from T cells, B-cell-depleted T cells, or PBMCs.

In the original processing: Estimation of nucleated cell counts relied on the amplification of reference gene primers. TCRdb's copy holds only in-frame clones and misses some; the assay was immunoSEQ multiplex PCR. That table gives V, J and clone size, and the DNA gave D and trimming. The sample lists 89,000 or so clones, 85% occurring once. The CDR3 consists of 17 residues. With 2 bases clipped from V and 7 bases from J, the junction kept 13 bases outside the gene matches. CDR1 SQVTM and CDR2 ANQGSEA come from the germline V gene. The sequenced sample was peripheral blood. This receptor was taken from an elderly man with acute or convalescent COVID-19. This chain connects TRBV29-1 to TRBJ2-7, with 14 bases identical to TRBD2. The CDR3 DNA reads as TGCAGCGTTGAAAGCGGACTAGCGGGAGGAGGGCTAGGGGAGCAGTACTTC. It encodes CSVESGLAGGGLGEQYF.